This TCR beta chain was sequenced for a study of PD-1 blockade in classical Hodgkin lymphoma. Produced via immunoSEQ multiplex PCR; TCRdb's table is partial and in-frame only. The sample yields roughly 8,000 clones, roughly 85% seen once. As regards this clone: No antigen is known for it.

Study-wide results and caveats: Complete responders had baseline diversity similar to newly diagnosed patients. Nivolumab initiated under 1 year post-ASCT led to patient exclusion. A significant rise in TCR diversity by C4D1 was seen for CD4+ but not CD8+ cells.

Brentuximab vedotin exposure varied among the patients, all of whom had relapsed after autologous stem cell transplantation. Purification of CD4+ T cells from thawed PBMCs was performed via magnetic negative selection. Germline V gives CDR1 SGHRS, CDR2 YFSETQ. The length of the CDR3 is 15 residues. The V segment lost 5 bases and the J segment 4 bases; nucleotides outside the gene matches: 11. This chain links TRBV5-1 with TRBJ2-7; 8 bases are a match to TRBD1. Material: CD4+ T cells from blood, obtained at baseline. This clonotype was obtained from a human donor with classical Hodgkin lymphoma. This CDR3 reads CASSSDREGPYEQYF. The CDR3, as DNA: TGCGCCAGCAGTTCGGACAGGGAAGGACCATACGAGCAGTACTTC.